A single sample gave rise to the 21 T cell receptor beta chains below, sequenced in a study of neurological immune-mediated disorders. TCRdb reanalysed the 5' RACE reads using MiXCR and keeps one entry per CDR3 protein. Among tens of thousands of distinct CDR3 sequences listed, roughly a sixth were seen once. The source material was PBMCs. Source of these receptors: a woman aged 40 to 50 in good health.

This clonotype was seen once. A much larger clone lies a single base off, so this may be a read error. The chain joins TRBV12-3 or TRBV12-4 to TRBJ1-4; TRBD1 is a possible D gene (6 bases). This CDR3 has 15 amino acids. Trimming removed 5 bases at V and 7 bases at J, with 17 bases between. The DNA of the CDR3 is TGTGCCAGCAGTGCAAACAGGGAGGAGACTGAAAAACTGTTTTTT. Its protein is CASSANREETEKLFF.

About this clonotype: A much bigger clone sits one base away, suggesting this may be a read error. J is TRBJ1-5 and V is TRBV5-6, with D tentatively TRBD1 (5 bases). The length of the CDR3 is 14 residues. Germline CDR1 and CDR2: SGHDT and YYEEEE. The CDR3 bases are TGTGCCAGCAGCTTTAGCGGGGCAGGTCAGCCCAAGCATTTT. Protein sequence: CASSFSGAGQPKHF.

V and J are TRBV3-1 and TRBJ1-2; TRBD1 agrees at 9 bases. With V trimmed by 4 bases and J by 8 bases, 11 bases remained unmatched. This CDR3 contains 15 residues. Germline-derived CDR1 and CDR2 are LGHDT and YNNKEL (reference sequence). The CDR3 bases are TGTGCCAGCAGCCCTAGGGTATGGGACAGGGAAGGCTACACCTTC. Encoded protein: CASSPRVWDREGYTF.

This clonotype was observed at least ten times. This chain uses TRBV5-1 with TRBJ1-2; D remains unclear. Trimming removed 5 bases at V and 3 bases at J, with 14 bases between. This CDR3 is 14 amino acids long. Germline V gene lookup returns CDR1 SGHRS and CDR2 YFSETQ. The CDR3 region has the DNA TGCGCCAGCAGGAATTACCCGGGAGACTATGGCTACACCTTC. It translates to CASRNYPGDYGYTF.

This clonotype came up many times. This sequence joins TRBV5-5 and TRBJ2-5; D is unresolved. The CDR3 spans 14 residues. Looked up from germline, CDR1 is SGHKS and CDR2 is YYEKEE (reference sequence). The V end was cut by 4 bases, the J end by 1 base, with 11 bases between. CDR3 DNA sequence: TGTGCCAGCAGCCGAAGCCACAGCCAAGAGACCCAGTACTTC. Amino acid sequence: CASSRSHSQETQYF.

This chain connects TRBV18 to TRBJ1-1; D unresolved. Deletions cut 4 bases from V and 1 base from J, with 10 bases between. This CDR3 region has 14 residues. From germline, CDR1 is KGHSH and CDR2 LQKENI. The CDR3 nucleotides are TGTGCCAGCTCACGAGCAAATAGGAACACTGAAGCTTTCTTT. Translating gives CASSRANRNTEAFF.

In this sample, this clonotype turned up many times. The chain combines TRBV7-8 with TRBJ2-3, with D maybe TRBD2 (6 bases). The length of the CDR3 is 18 residues. V dropped 6 bases and J dropped 0 bases, with 22 bases sitting between them. Per germline, CDR1 SGHVS and CDR2 FQNEAQ. In DNA form, the CDR3 reads TGTGCCAGCAGTCCAAAACGGGTTAACCGGGGGAGCACAGATACGCAGTATTTT. Protein product: CASSPKRVNRGSTDTQYF.

At least ten counts were recorded for this clonotype. V is TRBV7-2 and J is TRBJ2-5, with D unresolved. Germline V gene sequence: CDR1 SGHTA, CDR2 FQGNSA. The CDR3 loop spans 14 amino acids. V lost 0 bases, J lost 1 base, and 6 bases lay in between. CDR3 DNA sequence: TGTGCCAGCAGCTTAGCAAACAGCCAAGAGACCCAGTACTTC. The encoded protein is CASSLANSQETQYF. Using reference TRBV7-2 and TRBJ2-5 for the parts outside the CDR3, the full variable domain is GAGVSQSPSNKVTEKGKDVELRCDPISGHTALYWYRQSLGQGLEFLIYFQGNSAPDKSGLPSDRFSAERTGGSVSTLTIQRTQQEDSAVYLCASSLANSQETQYFGPGTRLLVL.

This clonotype was seen repeatedly, ten times or more. The chain uses TRBV9 and TRBJ2-1, with D possibly being TRBD1 or TRBD2 (5 bases each). Germline V gene sequence: CDR1 SGDLS, CDR2 YYNGEE. This CDR3 spans 14 amino acids. The V and J ends lost 3 bases and 6 bases respectively, with 13 bases between them. The CDR3 is CASSAPGAVNEQFF. The CDR3 nucleotides are TGTGCCAGCAGCGCGCCCGGGGCGGTCAATGAGCAGTTCTTC.

This chain links TRBV30 with TRBJ2-2; the D is unclear. V was cut by 0 bases and J by 6 bases, with 2 bases left in between. The germline CDR1 and CDR2 sequences are GTSNPN and SVGIG (reference sequence). There are 11 residues in the CDR3. The CDR3 bases are TGTGCCTGGAGTGTTGCCGGGGAGCTGTTTTTT. It is translated as CAWSVAGELFF. The entire variable domain, with the rest obtained from reference TRBV30 and TRBJ2-2, is as follows: SQTIHQWPATLVQPVGSPLSLECTVEGTSNPNLYWYRQAAGRGLQLLFYSVGIGQISSEVPQNLSASRPQDRQFILSSKKLLLSDSGFYLCAWSVAGELFFGEGSRLTVL.

This clonotype was found many times. V is TRBV20-1 and J is TRBJ2-1; the D gene is possibly TRBD2 (6 bases). CDR3 length equals 15 residues. Germline CDR1 is DFQATT and CDR2 is SNEGSKA (reference sequence). V was shortened by 0 bases and J by 7 bases, with 16 bases between the two germline ends. CDR3 protein: CSARDLAGSGNEQFF. CDR3 DNA: TGCAGTGCTAGAGATCTTGCGGGGTCGGGGAATGAGCAGTTCTTC.

Remarks on this clonotype: The junction departs from germline at one end; a sequencing error may be responsible. This chain connects TRBV27 to TRBJ2-1; D perhaps matches TRBD2 (5 bases). The CDR3 is made up of 17 amino acids. CDR1 is MNHEY, CDR2 SMNVEV, per germline (reference sequence). The chain's CDR3 is CSSSPRRAAPAYNEQFF. CDR3 in DNA: TGCTCCAGCAGTCCACGGAGAGCGGCCCCCGCTTACAATGAGCAGTTCTTC.

The table lists this clonotype with many counts. The rearrangement joins TRBV4-1 to TRBJ2-6, with a possible D match to TRBD1 (5 bases). The CDR3 is 17 residues long. In germline, CDR1 is MGHRA, CDR2 YSYEKL. The V end was cut by 1 base, the J end by 1 base, with 11 bases between. In DNA, the CDR3 is TGCGCCAGCAGCCAAGGCGACAGAATTTCTGGGGCCAACGTCCTGACTTTC. This translates into CASSQGDRISGANVLTF.

In its sample, this clonotype was seen many times. V is TRBV7-8 and J is TRBJ2-1, with TRBD2 identical over 7 bases. V dropped 0 bases and J dropped 8; count of bases not matched to a gene: 7. CDR3 size: 15 residues. CDR1 and CDR2 from the germline V gene are SGHVS and FQNEAQ. CDR3 in DNA: TGTGCCAGCAGCTTAGCGGGCGGGGGATCCGATGAGCAGTTCTTC. It specifies CASSLAGGGSDEQFF.

This clonotype came up many times. The gene calls are TRBV6-1 and TRBJ2-1, with a weak D call TRBD1 (6 bases). The ends were cut back, 5 bases at V and 13 bases at J, with 12 bases in the middle. The CDR3 contains 11 residues. The germline V gene encodes CDR1 MNHNS and CDR2 SASEGT. This CDR3 reads CASSHGQQQFF. CDR3 DNA: TGTGCCAGCAGTCATGGACAGCAACAGTTCTTC.

This clonotype has a count of ten or more. The V and J genes are TRBV16 and TRBJ1-1; D unclear. Germline CDR1 and CDR2: KGHSY and FQNENV. This CDR3 contains 14 residues. V was pared by 3 bases and J by 4 bases, with 12 bases between. In DNA, the CDR3 is TGTGCCAGCAGCCAGAGTAGGGCCGCCACTGAAGCTTTCTTT. Translation: CASSQSRAATEAFF.

This clonotype has at least ten counts. The chain links TRBV6-1 to TRBJ2-3; 11 bases match TRBD2. Losses at the gene ends were 6 bases for V and 2 bases for J; bases not matched to a gene: 4. The CDR3 extends over 15 amino acids. CDR1 is MNHNS, CDR2 SASEGT, per germline. The CDR3 nucleotides are TGTGCCAGCAGGGAACTAGCGGGGGACACAGATACGCAGTATTTT. Translation gives CASRELAGDTDTQYF.

Many counts were recorded for this clonotype. The chain uses TRBV9 and TRBJ2-1; possibly TRBD1 for D (6 bases). CDR1 and CDR2 from the germline V gene are SGDLS and YYNGEE. There are 13 residues in the CDR3. V was cut by 4 bases and J by 14 bases, with 19 bases left in between. The CDR3 protein is CASSPQVGDKEFF. The CDR3 bases are TGTGCCAGCAGCCCCCAGGTTGGGGACAAGGAGTTCTTC.

This clonotype was recorded at least ten times. The V call is TRBV6-5, the J call TRBJ1-1; D not certain. V dropped 6 bases and J dropped 0 bases, with 8 bases sitting between them. CDR3 length: 13 residues. Germline CDR1 and CDR2: MNHEY and SVGAGI. Here the CDR3 DNA reads TGTGCCAGCAGACCGACGGTGAACACTGAAGCTTTCTTT. The encoded protein is CASRPTVNTEAFF.

This clonotype was detected ten times or more. CDR3 in DNA: TGCAGTGCCTTAACGAATACGGGCCCATTAAACGAGCAGTACTTC. This translates into CSALTNTGPLNEQYF. The J gene is TRBJ2-7, the V gene TRBV20-1; D call uncertain. The CDR3 runs to 15 residues. V was cut by 6 bases and J by 5 bases, with 23 bases left in between. Germline V gene sequence: CDR1 DFQATT, CDR2 SNEGSKA (reference sequence).

This clonotype was counted many times. The chain combines TRBV5-6 with TRBJ1-2, with D possibly matching TRBD1 (5 bases). Germline V gene lookup returns CDR1 SGHDT and CDR2 YYEEEE. The CDR3 loop spans 19 amino acids. V was shortened by 6 bases and J by 2 bases, with 29 bases between the two germline ends. The CDR3 nucleotides read TGTGCCAGCACCTATGTACTTTTTGGGGACCGAGAATCAAACTATGGCTACACCTTC. Translating gives CASTYVLFGDRESNYGYTF. The whole variable domain, remainder taken from reference TRBV5-6 and TRBJ1-2, is DAGVTQSPTHLIKTRGQQVTLRCSPKSGHDTVSWYQQALGQGPQFIFQYYEEEERQRGNFPDRFSGHQFPNYSSELNVNALLLGDSALYLCASTYVLFGDRESNYGYTFGSGTRLTVV.